This TCR beta chain was captured in a study of T-cell memory formation after mild COVID-19. Study background: TCR clusters were mostly donor specific.

This CDR3 is built from 14 residues. Per germline, CDR1 MGHRA and CDR2 YSYEKL. The trim removed 4 bases at V and 4 bases at J, leaving 5 bases unmatched. Overall study findings and caveats: Second-wave clones peaking on day 37 lacked confirmed SARS-CoV-2 specificity. The CD4+ clones that contracted clustered mainly within CM and EM, and the CD8+ clones concentrated in EMRA.

As to this clonotype: Antigen specificity is unknown.

TCRdb recomputed calls from the 5' RACE reads with MiXCR, one row per CDR3 protein. The data contain fewer than 650,000 distinct CDR3 sequences, roughly 17% of them singletons. The genes are TRBV4-1 and TRBJ1-1, with 8 nucleotides matching TRBD1. The source is an adult woman who had mild COVID-19 (a few samples of this study predate the infection). Cell type and time point are not known. Sequencing used PBMCs or a T cell subset sorted from them (not recorded which). This chain's CDR3 is CASSRTTGVTEAFF. The CDR3, as DNA: TGCGCCAGCAGCCGTACGACAGGGGTCACTGAAGCTTTCTTT.